Each of the 24 T cell receptor beta chains below was sequenced from the same sample in a study of blood T cell repertoires in COVID-19. Assay: immunoSEQ multiplex PCR; the TCRdb copy retains only in-frame clones and omits some. The sample lists approximately 400,000 clones; approximately 89% were seen once. Input material: PBMCs or T cells enriched from blood (not recorded which). Receptors originate from a middle-aged woman who had been exposed to COVID-19.

This chain connects TRBV13 to TRBJ2-3, with 8 positions matching TRBD1. Trimming removed 2 bases from V and 5 bases from J; junction bases left unmatched: 3. CDR3 length: 14 amino acids. Germline V gives CDR1 PRHDT, CDR2 FYEKMQ (reference sequence). The chain's CDR3 is CASSLWTGQDTQYF. CDR3 coding DNA: TGTGCCAGCAGCTTATGGACAGGGCAAGATACGCAGTATTTT.

This chain connects TRBV5-4 to TRBJ1-2; tentatively, D is TRBD1 (6 bases). Trimming shortened V by 1 base and J by 4 bases, and 14 bases separated the two germline ends. The germline V gene has CDR1 SGHNT and CDR2 YYREEE (reference sequence). The CDR3 totals 15 residues. The CDR3 bases are TGTGCCAGCAGCTTGCAGGGGCTTTCCTCCTATGGCTACACCTTC. It encodes CASSLQGLSSYGYTF.

The rearrangement uses TRBV7-9 and TRBJ2-3, with 8 nucleotides matching TRBD2. The germline V gene encodes CDR1 SEHNR and CDR2 FQNEAQ (reference sequence). The CDR3 contains 16 residues. V trimming: 4 bases; J trimming: 1 base; junction bases outside the gene matches: 7. CDR3: CASSWEPLAGTDTQYF. The CDR3 DNA sequence: TGTGCCAGCAGCTGGGAACCACTAGCGGGCACAGATACGCAGTATTTT.

This clone came up once. V and J are TRBV2 and TRBJ1-2; 7 nucleotides align to TRBD1. The ends lost 3 bases at V and 4 bases at J; junction bases unmatched: 11. The germline V gene encodes CDR1 SNHLY and CDR2 FYNNEI. This CDR3 is 16 amino acids long. The CDR3 loop is CASSDRADRISYGYTF. DNA of the CDR3: TGTGCCAGCAGTGACCGGGCGGACAGGATATCCTATGGCTACACCTTC.

The chain is built from TRBV6-2 or TRBV6-3 and TRBJ1-6; a weak D match, TRBD1 (6 bases). Germline CDR1 is MNHEY and CDR2 is SVGEGT. This CDR3 is 12 amino acids long. The V end lost 0 bases, the J end lost 17 bases, and 11 bases lay between the germline ends. CDR3 DNA sequence: TGTGCCAGCAGTTACTCCACAGGGAGAGTCCACTTT. Protein product: CASSYSTGRVHF.

The chain has TRBV7-3 and TRBJ2-1; 7 bases agree with TRBD1. This CDR3 has 13 amino acids. CDR1 is SGHTA, CDR2 FQGTGA, per germline. J lost 10 bases, V lost 4 bases, and 7 bases had no gene match. The CDR3 spells CASSSTGAAEQFF. The CDR3 DNA is TGTGCCAGCAGCTCCACAGGGGCTGCGGAGCAGTTCTTC.

The V and J genes are TRBV7-6 and TRBJ2-7; 7 nucleotides line up with TRBD1. Losses at the gene ends were 4 bases for V and 9 bases for J; bases not matched to a gene: 9. Germline V gives CDR1 SGHVS, CDR2 FNYEAQ. The CDR3 has 13 residues. The CDR3 region has the DNA TGTGCCAGCAGCTCCAACGACAGGGCAGTGCAGTACTTC. It specifies CASSSNDRAVQYF. Together with reference TRBV7-6 and TRBJ2-7, the CDR3 gives the full variable domain: GAGVSQSPRYKVTKRGQDVALRCDPISGHVSLYWYRQALGQGPEFLTYFNYEAQQDKSGLPNDRFSAERPEGSISTLTIQRTEQRDSAMYRCASSSNDRAVQYFGPGTRLTVT.

This chain joins TRBV6-4 and TRBJ1-2; 7 bases line up with TRBD1. The CDR3 is made up of 13 amino acids. The V gene's germline CDR1 is MRHNA and CDR2 SNTAGT. J lost 6 bases, V lost 6 bases, and 7 bases had no gene match. The CDR3 reads CASSPTGMDGYTF. The CDR3 DNA follows: TGTGCCAGCAGCCCGACAGGGATGGATGGCTACACCTTC.

The V gene is TRBV10-1, the J gene TRBJ2-7, with 10 bases that match TRBD1. With 4 bases clipped from V and 2 bases from J, the junction kept 8 bases outside the gene matches. Germline lookup yields CDR1 WNHNN and CDR2 SYGVQD (reference sequence). This CDR3 comprises 16 residues. CDR3 protein: CASSGPRDRGPYEQYF. The CDR3 DNA is TGCGCCAGCAGTGGCCCCCGAGACAGGGGGCCCTACGAGCAGTACTTC.

The chain couples TRBV7-2 to TRBJ2-3; tentatively, D is TRBD2 (5 bases). Trimming removed 0 bases from V and 5 bases from J, with 12 bases in between. Germline V gene sequence: CDR1 SGHTA, CDR2 FQGNSA. The CDR3 has 15 amino acids. This CDR3 is CASSLARDSLDTQYF. The CDR3 bases are TGTGCCAGCAGCTTAGCGAGGGATAGCTTAGATACGCAGTATTTT.

This clone was seen more than once but under ten times. This specimen includes other DNA sequences encoding the same CDR3. The chain couples TRBV6-1 to TRBJ2-1; 9 bases align to TRBD2. Looked up from germline, CDR1 is MNHNS and CDR2 is SASEGT. Trimming cost V 2 bases and J 4 bases; bases outside gene matches: 3. The CDR3 consists of 15 residues. The CDR3 nucleotides read TGTGCCAGCAGTGAACGCAGCGGGGGGTACAATGAGCAGTTCTTC. It translates to CASSERSGGYNEQFF.

There are a few counts of this clone. The J gene is TRBJ1-2, the V gene TRBV24-1, with D tentatively TRBD1 (5 bases). With 5 bases removed from V and 4 bases from J, the gap between germline ends came to 7 bases. CDR1 KGHDR and CDR2 SFDVKD come from the germline V gene. The CDR3 is made up of 12 amino acids. In DNA form, the CDR3 reads TGTGCCACCAGTGCGCAGGGCTATGGCTACACCTTC. Translating gives CATSAQGYGYTF.

With regard to this clone: Other DNA sequences from this sample encode an identical CDR3 as well. This chain uses TRBV20-1 with TRBJ2-5, with unresolved D. The germline V gene has CDR1 DFQATT and CDR2 SNEGSKA (reference sequence). The CDR3 extends over 11 amino acids. The V and J ends lost 5 bases and 5 bases respectively, with 9 bases between them. CDR3 DNA: TGCAGTGCTCCCTGGCGGGAGACCCAGTACTTC. This encodes CSAPWRETQYF.

CDR3 residues: CASSLTGGTSPLHF. The CDR3 bases are TGTGCCAGCAGTTTGACAGGGGGAACTTCACCCCTCCACTTT. The rearrangement joins TRBV27 to TRBJ1-6; 9 nucleotides line up with TRBD1. After removal of 3 bases from V and 9 bases from J, the junction contained 3 bases not matched to a gene. The CDR3 is 14 amino acids. Germline loops: CDR1 MNHEY, CDR2 SMNVEV (reference sequence).

The chain employs TRBV19 and TRBJ2-5, with 11 bases that match TRBD1. Per the germline V gene, CDR1 is LNHDA and CDR2 is SQIVND (reference sequence). The CDR3 extends over 15 amino acids. V shed 6 bases and J 4 bases; nucleotides not matched to a gene: 7. The CDR3 region is CASRPGQGVSETQYF. The CDR3, as DNA: TGTGCCAGTAGACCGGGACAGGGGGTATCAGAGACCCAGTACTTC.

The chain is built from TRBV18 and TRBJ1-4; maybe TRBD1 (6 bases). The germline V and J ends were trimmed by 8 bases and 4 bases, with 11 bases remaining between them. The CDR3 spans 13 residues. Germline V gives CDR1 KGHSH, CDR2 LQKENI. CDR3 sequence reads: CASVGQINEKLFF. As DNA, the CDR3 is TGTGCCAGCGTTGGACAGATTAATGAAAAACTGTTTTTT.

The chain links TRBV24-1 to TRBJ2-5, with a tentative D call TRBD1 (5 bases). Trimming stripped 5 bases from V and 4 bases from J, with 13 bases between. The germline CDR1 and CDR2 sequences are KGHDR and SFDVKD. The CDR3 covers 14 residues. The CDR3 loop is CATSVGQIGETQYF. The CDR3 DNA follows: TGTGCCACCAGTGTGGGGCAGATAGGAGAGACCCAGTACTTC.

This sequence joins TRBV6-6 and TRBJ1-2; D is perhaps TRBD1 (5 bases). Germline V gene sequence: CDR1 MNHNY, CDR2 SVGAGI (reference sequence). The CDR3 is made up of 16 amino acids. V was trimmed by 2 bases and J by 4 bases, leaving 17 bases between them. CDR3 nucleotide sequence: TGTGCCAGCAGTTACGAGTCGGGGGGACGGTCCTATGGCTACACCTTC. It encodes CASSYESGGRSYGYTF.

The rearrangement links TRBV6-5 to TRBJ2-1; 7 nucleotides line up with TRBD1. This CDR3 has 14 residues. V gave up 7 bases and J gave up 7 bases; unmatched junction bases: 10. Germline V gives CDR1 MNHEY, CDR2 SVGAGI. In DNA form, the CDR3 reads TGTGCCAGCACCCGAGGGCAGGGGGAGAATGAGCAGTTCTTC. Translated: CASTRGQGENEQFF.

The V and J genes are TRBV9 and TRBJ1-2, with D maybe TRBD1 (5 bases). V shed 3 bases and J shed 4 bases, with 13 bases lying between them. Germline V gene sequence: CDR1 SGDLS, CDR2 YYNGEE. The CDR3 has 14 residues. The CDR3 loop reads CASSGTGGGYGYTF. DNA of the CDR3: TGTGCCAGCAGCGGGACCGGGGGGGGCTATGGCTACACCTTC.

CDR3 in amino acids: CAWRDWTGWRLRYTF. As DNA, the CDR3 is TGTGCCTGGAGGGATTGGACAGGGTGGAGGCTACGCTACACCTTC. The chain employs TRBV30 and TRBJ1-2, with 8 bases identical to TRBD1. Germline V gives CDR1 GTSNPN, CDR2 SVGIG (reference sequence). The CDR3 extends over 15 amino acids. The trim removed 3 bases at V and 9 bases at J, leaving 15 bases unmatched.

The CDR3 bases are TGTGCCAGCTCACCACCCCGGAACACTGAAGCTTTCTTT. It is translated as CASSPPRNTEAFF. This chain uses TRBV18 with TRBJ1-1; no clear D. There are 13 residues in the CDR3. Looked up from germline, CDR1 is KGHSH and CDR2 is LQKENI. V lost 0 bases and J 1 base, leaving 3 bases between the germline ends. Together with reference TRBV18 and TRBJ1-1, the CDR3 gives the full variable domain: NAGVMQNPRHLVRRRGQEARLRCSPMKGHSHVYWYRQLPEEGLKFMVYLQKENIIDESGMPKERFSAEFPKEGPSILRIQQVVRGDSAAYFCASSPPRNTEAFFGQGTRLTVV.

This chain connects TRBV2 to TRBJ2-7; 7 bases map to TRBD1. Germline V gene data show CDR1 as SNHLY and CDR2 as FYNNEI. V gave up 8 bases and J gave up 2 bases; unmatched junction bases: 6. CDR3 length: 13 residues. CDR3 in amino acids: CASAGGATYEQYF. For the CDR3, the DNA is TGTGCCAGCGCAGGGGGTGCAACCTACGAGCAGTACTTC.

This chain connects TRBV5-1 to TRBJ2-5, with 10 bases matching TRBD2. Unmatched junction bases numbered 11, after V lost 7 bases and J lost 2 bases. Germline V gene sequence: CDR1 SGHRS, CDR2 YFSETQ. This CDR3 region has 16 residues. CDR3 sequence reads: CASGFLGTSAQETQYF. Here the CDR3 DNA reads TGCGCCAGCGGATTCTTGGGGACTAGCGCTCAAGAGACCCAGTACTTC.